This T cell receptor (beta chain) was captured in a study of identifying expanded T cells in peripheral blood. Study results and limitations: Clone count variance between approximately 2-week samples rose with total template count.

Libraries were prepared by immunoSEQ multiplex PCR; TCRdb keeps only in-frame clonotypes and omits some of them. The data show 75,000 to 90,000 clones, approximately 90% seen once. CDR1 and CDR2 from the germline V gene are SGHRS and YFSETQ. This CDR3 contains 15 residues. V was trimmed by 3 bases and J by 3 bases, leaving 14 bases between them. Details on this clone: Its target is unknown.

Sequencing input: blood. The chain has TRBV5-1 and TRBJ2-3; D is tentatively TRBD1 or TRBD2 (5 bases each). This TCR came from a person between 18 and 69 years old in good health. This chain's CDR3 is CASSYQGRWTDTQYF. DNA for the CDR3: TGCGCCAGCAGCTACCAGGGACGGTGGACAGATACGCAGTATTTT.